The rows below give T cell receptor beta chains drawn from one sample of a study of CD39 and CD103 CD8 tumor-infiltrating T cells. The assay was immunoSEQ multiplex PCR, and TCRdb's table has in-frame clones only and misses some. The table has around 2,700 clones, roughly 80% seen once. The sample was CD39- CD103- CD8+ T cells sorted from the tumor. These receptors all come from a human donor with head and neck squamous cell carcinoma. The CDR3 runs from the conserved cysteine through the conserved F or W. Each record gives: V gene, clone size, CDR3 length, CDR3 protein. Rows give clone size only sometimes, using once, few, many, or a class for an expanded clone.

TRBV2,once,14,CASSEDGFNYEQYF
TRBV5-6,few,13,CASSLSTADTQYF
TRBV7-9,.,14,CASSSTGGRETQYF
TRBV29-1,.,14,CSVRLAGGLNEQFF
TRBV29-1,.,13,CSVDSGRNTEAFF
TRBV6-1,.,16,CASSEGSGTGEEKLFF
TRBV2,.,15,CASSEDPTGFYGYTF
TRBV19,.,16,CASSILPGQGKDTQYF
TRBV23-1,.,19,CASSQSSSGQGGSGYEQYF
TRBV7-7,.,12,CASTHFGEKLFF
TRBV6-1,.,16,CASSVGRDRATYEQYF
TRBV27,large,14,CASSSYRVNYGYTF
TRBV2,.,16,CASRTGTDSLNYGYTF
TRBV27,once,15,CASSLQGQPQETQYF
TRBV7-9,once,14,CASSLGTANTEAFF
TRBV11-2,.,15,CASSGTGSGTDTQYF
TRBV21-1,.,16,CASSISRQGSGNTIYF
TRBV13,.,16,CASSLSRQVRDNEQFF
TRBV18,.,17,CASSPPGVRPLNTEAFF
TRBV7-2,.,16,CASSYSTGAIGQPQHF